What follows are 27 T cell receptor beta chains derived from one specimen sequenced in a study of shared clonotypes between healthy human individuals. Data came from immunoSEQ multiplex PCR; TCRdb stores just in-frame clones and leaves some out. The sample lists 1.6 million or so clones, approximately 98.5% occurring once. Input material: naive CD4+ T cells sorted from blood. Subset in this sample: CD45RA+ positively selected. The receptors derive from a man younger than 45 in good health.

The rearrangement joins TRBV7-9 to TRBJ2-7; 11 bases line up with TRBD2. The germline V gene encodes CDR1 SEHNR and CDR2 FQNEAQ (reference sequence). Trimming cost V 2 bases and J 6 bases; bases outside gene matches: 9. The CDR3 loop spans 16 amino acids. The CDR3 nucleotides read TGTGCCAGCAGCTTAACCACTAGCGGGAGCAGATCCGAGCAGTACTTC. Its protein product is CASSLTTSGSRSEQYF.

The V call is TRBV28, the J call TRBJ2-7; TRBD2 agrees at 12 bases. Per the germline V gene, CDR1 is MDHEN and CDR2 is SYDVKM. CDR3 length: 14 residues. V lost 6 bases, J lost 4 bases, and 4 bases stayed unmatched. The chain's CDR3 is CASSRLAGAYEQYF. The DNA for the CDR3 is TGTGCCAGCAGCCGACTAGCGGGAGCTTACGAGCAGTACTTC.

The chain employs TRBV10-1 and TRBJ2-7, with D perhaps TRBD2 (6 bases). CDR3 length: 15 residues. Between the trimmed V and J ends, which lost 3 bases and 7 bases, there was a span of 19 bases. CDR1 WNHNN and CDR2 SYGVQD come from the germline V gene (reference sequence). The CDR3: CASSDLRGAGREQYF. The CDR3 region has the DNA TGCGCCAGCAGTGACCTAAGGGGCGCGGGGCGGGAGCAGTACTTC.

This chain links TRBV5-1 with TRBJ2-5; 12 bases fit TRBD2. CDR1 is SGHRS, CDR2 YFSETQ, per germline. The J segment lost 5 bases and the V segment lost 4 bases, leaving 6 bases of the junction unmatched. The CDR3 totals 15 residues. CDR3 loop: CASSRGLAGMETQYF. CDR3 in DNA: TGCGCCAGCAGCCGCGGACTAGCGGGAATGGAGACCCAGTACTTC. The full variable domain, completed using reference TRBV5-1 and TRBJ2-5, is KAGVTQTPRYLIKTRGQQVTLSCSPISGHRSVSWYQQTPGQGLQFLFEYFSETQRNKGNFPGRFSGRQFSNSRSEMNVSTLELGDSALYLCASSRGLAGMETQYFGPGTRLLVL.

This chain joins TRBV7-6 and TRBJ2-7; 12 nucleotides align to TRBD2. This CDR3 spans 15 amino acids. Germline-derived CDR1 and CDR2 are SGHVS and FNYEAQ. The trim removed 3 bases at V and 5 bases at J, leaving 5 bases unmatched. CDR3 DNA: TGTGCCAGCAGCTTGCTAGCGGGAGGGCCCCACGAGCAGTACTTC. Translation: CASSLLAGGPHEQYF. The entire variable domain, with the rest obtained from reference TRBV7-6 and TRBJ2-7, is as follows: GAGVSQSPRYKVTKRGQDVALRCDPISGHVSLYWYRQALGQGPEFLTYFNYEAQQDKSGLPNDRFSAERPEGSISTLTIQRTEQRDSAMYRCASSLLAGGPHEQYFGPGTRLTVT.

The CDR3 region is CASSPGQGIAKNIQYF. CDR3 bases: TGCGCCAGCAGCCCGGGACAGGGAATAGCCAAAAACATTCAGTACTTC. The V gene is TRBV5-1, the J gene TRBJ2-4; 9 bases fit TRBD1. The CDR3 consists of 16 residues. With 4 bases clipped from V and 0 bases from J, the junction kept 5 bases outside the gene matches. The germline CDR1 and CDR2 sequences are SGHRS and YFSETQ.

The chain is built from TRBV5-1 and TRBJ1-1; a possible D gene is TRBD1 (5 bases). Trimming took off 0 bases at V and 7 bases at J, with 10 bases between the two ends. Germline V lookup: CDR1 SGHRS, CDR2 YFSETQ. The CDR3 has 13 amino acids. The CDR3 sequence is CASSLGREYEAFF. The CDR3 DNA sequence: TGCGCCAGCAGCTTGGGCAGGGAGTATGAAGCTTTCTTT.

Note on this clone: Compared with germline, one end of the junction differs, possibly owing to a read error. V usage is TRBV7-7 and J usage is TRBJ2-2; 9 bases agree with TRBD2. The CDR3 is 17 amino acids. Germline-derived CDR1 and CDR2 are SSHAT and FNYEAQ (reference sequence). The CDR3 region has the DNA TGTGCTAGCAGCTTAGACCCTAGCGGGACAAACACCGGGGAGCTGTTTTTT. It yields the protein CASSLDPSGTNTGELFF.

The rearrangement uses TRBV30 and TRBJ2-7; D is uncertain. V was clipped by 5 bases and J by 0 bases, with 14 bases between them. Germline V gene lookup returns CDR1 GTSNPN and CDR2 SVGIG (reference sequence). This CDR3 has 14 residues. The CDR3 DNA sequence: TGTGCCTGGGGGGTCGAAATAAACTCCTACGAGCAGTACTTC. Encoded protein: CAWGVEINSYEQYF.

This clone was recorded once. CDR3 sequence (DNA): TGCGCCAGCAGCTCTACTAGTTTCCACGAGCAGTACTTC. Amino acids: CASSSTSFHEQYF. The J gene is TRBJ2-7, the V gene TRBV10-1, with D possibly being TRBD2 (5 bases). The germline CDR1 and CDR2 sequences are WNHNN and SYGVQD (reference sequence). This CDR3 contains 13 residues. Trimming took 6 bases from V and 5 from J, leaving 14 bases between them.

The V call is TRBV6-5, the J call TRBJ1-1, with TRBD1 identical over 8 bases. Looked up from germline, CDR1 is MNHEY and CDR2 is SVGAGI. The CDR3 sequence is 14 residues long. With 6 bases clipped from V and 1 base from J, the junction kept 4 bases outside the gene matches. DNA of the CDR3: TGTGCCAGCAGGCAGGGGGCAAGGAACACTGAAGCTTTCTTT. Translation gives CASRQGARNTEAFF.

CDR3 in DNA: TGTGCCAGCAGCGAACACGGGACAGGGAGGTTCAACGGCTACACCTTC. Protein sequence: CASSEHGTGRFNGYTF. V gene TRBV6-1 combines with J gene TRBJ1-2; 9 bases align to TRBD1. The CDR3 is 16 residues long. CDR1 is MNHNS and CDR2 is SASEGT in the germline V gene. Trimming at V came to 6 bases and at J to 8 bases, leaving 16 bases not matched to a gene.

In its sample, this clone was seen once. Here the CDR3 reads CAIRGQGRYEQYF. Here the CDR3 DNA reads TGTGCCATCAGGGGACAGGGGAGATACGAGCAGTACTTC. The V and J genes are TRBV10-3 and TRBJ2-7, with TRBD1 matching 10 bases. The V segment lost 6 bases and the J segment 4 bases; nucleotides outside the gene matches: 3. The CDR3 totals 13 residues. Per the germline V gene, CDR1 is ENHRY and CDR2 is SYGVKD.

The rearrangement links TRBV5-1 to TRBJ2-1, with 8 positions matching TRBD2. This CDR3 contains 15 residues. Germline lookup yields CDR1 SGHRS and CDR2 YFSETQ. Unmatched junction bases numbered 9, after V lost 5 bases and J lost 5 bases. The chain's CDR3 is CASSYGRGKDNEQFF. DNA of the CDR3: TGCGCCAGCAGTTACGGGAGGGGCAAAGACAATGAGCAGTTCTTC.

This clone was counted a single time. The rearrangement uses TRBV18 and TRBJ2-5; 15 bases fit TRBD2. Trimming cost V 5 bases and J 4 bases; bases outside gene matches: 2. The CDR3 is made up of 15 amino acids. The germline gives CDR1 KGHSH, CDR2 LQKENI. CDR3 sequence (DNA): TGTGCCAGCTCAGCGGGACTAGCGGGAGGAGAGACCCAGTACTTC. Residues: CASSAGLAGGETQYF.

This clone is a singleton in its sample. V is TRBV4-3 and J is TRBJ1-4; D gene unclear. Germline CDR1 reads LGHNA; CDR2 reads YSLEER. Trimming shortened V by 3 bases and J by 4 bases, and 12 bases separated the two germline ends. CDR3 size: 15 residues. For the CDR3, the DNA is TGCGCCAGCAGCCAGGCGTCTCGGAATAATGAAAAACTGTTTTTT. This translates into CASSQASRNNEKLFF.

DNA of the CDR3: TGTGCCAGCAGCTTGTCCAGAGATACCGCCTATGGCTACACCTTC. It specifies CASSLSRDTAYGYTF. This rearrangement joins TRBV7-2 to TRBJ1-2; D gene ambiguous. CDR3 length: 15 residues. Germline loops: CDR1 SGHTA, CDR2 FQGNSA. V was clipped by 3 bases and J by 4 bases, with 15 bases between them.

The CDR3 protein is CASSQDPTGDSGYNEQFF. The CDR3 DNA reads TGCGCCAGCAGCCAAGACCCTACGGGGGATAGCGGTTACAATGAGCAGTTCTTC. The chain employs TRBV4-3 and TRBJ2-1, with D perhaps matching TRBD2 (6 bases). The CDR3 is 18 residues long. The germline V gene encodes CDR1 LGHNA and CDR2 YSLEER. Between the trimmed V and J ends, which lost 0 bases and 4 bases, there was a span of 19 bases.

A note on this clone: The same CDR3 arises from other DNA sequences in this sample as well. The chain employs TRBV5-1 and TRBJ2-5; 7 nucleotides match TRBD1. The CDR3 loop spans 14 amino acids. Unmatched junction bases numbered 4, after V lost 4 bases and J lost 1 base. Germline values: CDR1 SGHRS, CDR2 YFSETQ. The CDR3 DNA follows: TGCGCCAGCAGCACGGGGACAGCCCAAGAGACCCAGTACTTC. As protein: CASSTGTAQETQYF.

This sequence joins TRBV7-2 and TRBJ1-5; no definite D call. CDR3 length: 16 amino acids. V lost 1 base and J lost 8, with 18 bases in between. Looked up from germline, CDR1 is SGHTA and CDR2 is FQGNSA. Written as DNA, the CDR3 is TGTGCCAGCAGCTTAGATCCCGGACGGGCCGGAGAGCCCCAGCATTTT. It translates to CASSLDPGRAGEPQHF.

The CDR3 here is CASSFRTGYGDSEQYF. The CDR3 nucleotides are TGTGCCAGCAGCTTTAGGACAGGGTATGGGGATAGCGAGCAGTACTTC. This chain joins TRBV5-5 and TRBJ2-7, with TRBD1 matching 8 bases. After removal of 2 bases from V and 6 bases from J, the junction contained 13 bases not matched to a gene. Germline assignment: CDR1 SGHKS and CDR2 YYEKEE (reference sequence). The CDR3 has 16 amino acids.

The rearrangement links TRBV30 to TRBJ1-1; no firm D call. V was shortened by 1 base and J by 3 bases, with 3 bases between the two germline ends. This CDR3 is built from 11 residues. Germline values: CDR1 GTSNPN, CDR2 SVGIG (reference sequence). The CDR3, as DNA: TGTGCCTGGAGTGCTGACACTGAAGCTTTCTTT. Its translation is CAWSADTEAFF.

With respect to this clone: In the same sample, other DNA sequences code for this CDR3. V usage is TRBV5-1 and J usage is TRBJ2-3; the D is unclear. Germline CDR1 and CDR2: SGHRS and YFSETQ. The CDR3 is 13 residues long. V was shortened by 2 bases and J by 1 base, with 5 bases between the two germline ends. CDR3 sequence (DNA): TGCGCCAGCAGCTTCGAGGGCACAGATACGCAGTATTTT. Translated: CASSFEGTDTQYF.

This chain links TRBV15 with TRBJ2-5; D perhaps matches TRBD1 (5 bases). Germline V CDR1 and CDR2: LNHNV, YYDKDF (reference sequence). This CDR3 region has 15 residues. V was shortened by 3 bases and J by 5 bases, with 16 bases between the two germline ends. The CDR3 DNA reads TGTGCCACCAGCAGGATTAAAGGGGTTGGGGAGACCCAGTACTTC. Translating it yields CATSRIKGVGETQYF.

V and J are TRBV2 and TRBJ2-1, with TRBD2 identical over 9 bases. The CDR3 sequence is 15 residues long. The V gene end was trimmed by 2 bases and the J gene end by 5 bases; junction bases not matched to a gene: 4. The germline V gene has CDR1 SNHLY and CDR2 FYNNEI. CDR3 DNA: TGTGCCAGCAGTGAAAGGGGACTAGCCCACAATGAGCAGTTCTTC. It codes for CASSERGLAHNEQFF.

CDR3 DNA: TGTGCCAGCAGCCAACCCCCCGGGACTCAAATTTACGAGCAGTACTTC. Translated: CASSQPPGTQIYEQYF. V is TRBV4-2 and J is TRBJ2-7; D is possibly TRBD2 (6 bases). The germline gives CDR1 LGHNA, CDR2 YNFKEQ. The V end was cut by 2 bases, the J end by 4 bases, with 18 bases between. The CDR3 is 16 amino acids.

This chain connects TRBV5-1 to TRBJ2-7; the D is unclear. V lost 0 bases, J lost 2 bases, and 12 bases lay in between. The CDR3 covers 15 residues. Germline CDR1 and CDR2: SGHRS and YFSETQ. The chain's CDR3 is CASSLGGVPAYEQYF. CDR3 DNA sequence: TGCGCCAGCAGCTTGGGTGGGGTACCGGCCTACGAGCAGTACTTC.